This T cell receptor beta chain was sequenced for a study of shared clonotypes between healthy human individuals. Study information: Every donor yielded three CD4 naive, three CD4 memory, two CD8 naive and one CD8 memory plate.

Concerning this clone itself: Its antigen is undetermined.

General observations from the study: Approximately 5% of naive CD4 clonotypes were shared across four donors.

Libraries were prepared by immunoSEQ multiplex PCR; TCRdb keeps only in-frame clonotypes and omits some of them. Of about 2.4 million clones listed, roughly 92% are singletons. The CDR3 runs 15 residues. Per germline, CDR1 SGHTA and CDR2 FQGNSA. The V segment lost 5 bases and the J segment 7 bases; nucleotides outside the gene matches: 13. The sample taken for sequencing was naive CD4+ T cells sorted from blood. This sample's subset: CD45RA+ positively selected. The source is a man aged 18-30 years in good health. The genes are TRBV7-2 and TRBJ2-5; 7 bases line up with TRBD1. The CDR3 region has the DNA TGTGCCAGCAGCCGAGGTGGGGGACAGAAGGGGACCCAGTACTTC. As protein: CASSRGGGQKGTQYF.